The T cell receptor (beta chain) under discussion was sequenced for a study of T cells after somatic rescue of genetic block. CDR1 is SGHRS, CDR2 YFSETQ, per germline. This CDR3 region has 14 residues. Trimming took 5 bases from V and 0 from J; bases not matched to a gene: 3. Libraries were prepared by immunoSEQ multiplex PCR; TCRdb keeps only in-frame clonotypes and omits some of them. The data contain 70,000 to 85,000 clones, roughly 88% of them seen just once; the ten biggest clones take up about 3%. The sequence came from a man aged 25 to 45. Sequencing was carried out using peripheral blood mononuclear cells (PBMCs). This chain joins TRBV5-1 and TRBJ2-3; TRBD1 matches at 7 bases. CDR3 loop: CASRTDRSTDTQYF. The CDR3 region has the DNA TGCGCCAGCAGAACGGACAGGAGCACAGATACGCAGTATTTT.